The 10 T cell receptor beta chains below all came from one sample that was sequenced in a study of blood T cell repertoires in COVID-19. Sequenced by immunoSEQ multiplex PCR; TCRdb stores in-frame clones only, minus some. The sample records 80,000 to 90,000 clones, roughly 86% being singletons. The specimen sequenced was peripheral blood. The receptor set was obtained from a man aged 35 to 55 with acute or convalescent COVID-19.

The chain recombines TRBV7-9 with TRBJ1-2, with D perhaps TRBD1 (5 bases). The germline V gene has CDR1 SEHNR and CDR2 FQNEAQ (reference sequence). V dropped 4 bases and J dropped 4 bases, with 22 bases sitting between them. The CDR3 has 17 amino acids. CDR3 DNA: TGTGCCAGCAGCTCCCTACTGGACACGGTTATAAGCTATGGCTACACCTTC. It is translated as CASSSLLDTVISYGYTF.

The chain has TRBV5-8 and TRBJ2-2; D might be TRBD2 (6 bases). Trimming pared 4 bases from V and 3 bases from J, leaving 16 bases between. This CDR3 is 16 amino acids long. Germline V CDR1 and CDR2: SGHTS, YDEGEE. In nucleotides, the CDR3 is TGTGCCAGCAGCCCGCTCGGGGGACGAGACACCGGGGAGCTGTTTTTT. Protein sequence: CASSPLGGRDTGELFF.

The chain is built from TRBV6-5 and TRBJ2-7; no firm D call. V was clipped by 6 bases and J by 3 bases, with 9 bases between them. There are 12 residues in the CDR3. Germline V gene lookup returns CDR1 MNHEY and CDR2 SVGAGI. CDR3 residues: CASRRSNYEQYF. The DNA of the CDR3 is TGTGCCAGCAGACGGTCTAACTACGAGCAGTACTTC.

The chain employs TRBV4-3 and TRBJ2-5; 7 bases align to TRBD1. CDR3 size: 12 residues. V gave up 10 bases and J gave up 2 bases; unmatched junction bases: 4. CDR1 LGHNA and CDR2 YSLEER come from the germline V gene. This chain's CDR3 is CATVTGQETQYF. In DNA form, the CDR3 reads TGCGCCACCGTGACAGGGCAAGAGACCCAGTACTTC.

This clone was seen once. This chain's CDR3 is CAISKQGEAYEQYF. CDR3 sequence (DNA): TGTGCCATCAGTAAACAGGGGGAAGCCTACGAGCAGTACTTC. J is TRBJ2-7 and V is TRBV10-3, with 8 bases that match TRBD1. The germline gives CDR1 ENHRY, CDR2 SYGVKD. V dropped 5 bases and J dropped 2; count of bases not matched to a gene: 5. The CDR3 has 14 residues.

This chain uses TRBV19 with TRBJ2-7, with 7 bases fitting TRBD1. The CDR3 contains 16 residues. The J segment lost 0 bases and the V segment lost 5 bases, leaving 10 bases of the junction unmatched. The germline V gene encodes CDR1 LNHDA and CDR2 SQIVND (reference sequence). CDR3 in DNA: TGTGCCAGTAGTGCTCCGGGACAGAGTCTCTCCTACGAGCAGTACTTC. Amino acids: CASSAPGQSLSYEQYF.

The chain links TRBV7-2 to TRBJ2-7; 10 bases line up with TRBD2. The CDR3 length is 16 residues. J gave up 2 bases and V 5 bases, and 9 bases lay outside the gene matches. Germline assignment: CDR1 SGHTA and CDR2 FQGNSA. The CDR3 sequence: CASSIGLAGATYEQYF. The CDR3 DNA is TGTGCCAGCAGCATAGGGCTAGCGGGGGCTACCTACGAGCAGTACTTC.

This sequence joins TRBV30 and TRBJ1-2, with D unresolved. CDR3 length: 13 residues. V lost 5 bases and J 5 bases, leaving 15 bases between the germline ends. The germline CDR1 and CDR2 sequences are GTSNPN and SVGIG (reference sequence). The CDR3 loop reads CAWAGASDYGYTF. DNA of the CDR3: TGTGCCTGGGCTGGAGCCTCAGATTATGGCTACACCTTC. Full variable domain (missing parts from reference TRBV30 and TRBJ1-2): SQTIHQWPATLVQPVGSPLSLECTVEGTSNPNLYWYRQAAGRGLQLLFYSVGIGQISSEVPQNLSASRPQDRQFILSSKKLLLSDSGFYLCAWAGASDYGYTFGSGTRLTVV.

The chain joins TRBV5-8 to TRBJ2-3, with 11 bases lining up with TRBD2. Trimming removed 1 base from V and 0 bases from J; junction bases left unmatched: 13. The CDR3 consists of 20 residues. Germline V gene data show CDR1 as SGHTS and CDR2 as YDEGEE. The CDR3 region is CASSLFARASGGLSTDTQYF. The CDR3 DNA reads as TGTGCCAGCAGCTTGTTCGCTCGGGCTAGCGGGGGGTTAAGCACAGATACGCAGTATTTT.

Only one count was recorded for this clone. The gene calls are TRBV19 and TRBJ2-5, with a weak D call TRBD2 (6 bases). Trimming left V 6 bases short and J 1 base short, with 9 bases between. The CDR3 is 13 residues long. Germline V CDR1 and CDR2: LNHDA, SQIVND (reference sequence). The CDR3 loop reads CASSLAVQETQYF. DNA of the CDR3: TGTGCCAGTAGCTTAGCGGTCCAAGAGACCCAGTACTTC.